This TCR beta chain was captured by sequencing in a study of T cells after yellow fever vaccination (dated by TCRdb to about 2019). Turning to the overall study: The SMART-Seq v4 Ultra Low Input RNA kit was used to prepare libraries from fractions with low cell numbers. To follow T-cell clones before and after both primary and booster YFV17D yellow fever vaccination, bulk TCR alpha and beta repertoires underwent longitudinal sequencing. The cohort comprised two healthy male donors, one aged 18 to 30 and one aged 30 to 40 years. Bulk PBMC replicates and cell subsets were isolated from blood drawn at multiple timepoints before and after both primary and secondary immunization.

The paper as a whole reports these results and caveats: After the booster, most clones that had expanded after primary vaccination were detected again (around 96% of CD4 and 88% of CD8), suggesting broad maintenance of memory. Compared with the primary T-cell response, the secondary T-cell response was weaker but faster, peaking on day 5 rather than day 15. Because the study included only two donors, the extent to which the findings can be generalized is limited. A small share of clonotypes was detected in both CD4 and CD8 compartments, with the overlap likely arising from convergent recombination. Because abundant contaminating clonotypes from the bulk population could be contained in FACS-sorted repertoires, computational filtering was required.

TCR cDNA was made using 5'RACE template switching, a step that added a universal primer site and unique molecular identifiers. cDNA synthesis was primed from both the TCR alpha and TCR beta constant segments. Two PCR steps were used to amplify libraries, with sample barcodes and sequencing adapters being added in the second step. Sequencing of libraries was performed on Illumina HiSeq 2500 (2x100 bp) or NovaSeq (2x150 bp). Concerning the study's data processing: MIGEC was used to demultiplex reads and collapse the reads into UMI consensus sequences, and MiXCR was used for V(D)J alignment. Vaccine-responding clonotypes were identified with edgeR using replicate PBMC samples, with FDR below 0.01 and a log2 fold change above 5 up to day 15 being required. CD4 or CD8 identity was assigned to each bulk clonotype according to whether the clonotype was present at higher abundance in the sequenced CD4 repertoire or the sequenced CD8 repertoire. TCRdb ran its own pipeline on the public reads, namely fastp trimming at Q25 and MiXCR clone calling, and kept in-frame beta chains. Here each entry gathers all rows of one CDR3 protein and keeps the most common genes and DNA. None of the V and J calls come from the authors' own analysis; TCRdb made them. The sample table contains under 600,000 distinct CDR3 sequences; only one count was recorded for roughly 14% of them. Together, the top ten hold around an eighth of the sample.

To note about this clonotype: Its antigen remains unidentified. One base away there is no much larger clone; base qualities are not given.

Based on the germline V gene, the CDR1 and CDR2 sequences are MNHNS and SASEGT. At the junction V is shortened by 6 bases and J by 3 bases, with 15 bases in between. From the cysteine through the phenylalanine, the CDR3 covers 15 amino acids. The retained sequence is limited to the CDR3, 45 bases, with the frame set at the first base. The treatment or condition label of this sample denotes: live attenuated yellow fever vaccine strain. At every blood-draw timepoint, two biological replicates of bulk PBMCs were collected. A standard Ficoll-Paque protocol was used to isolate PBMCs from peripheral blood. TriZol was used to extract RNA from bulk PBMCs, CD4 and CD8 fractions, and dextramer-positive and dextramer-negative fractions.

Sequenced here: PBMCs, sampled on the day of the yellow fever booster vaccination. This receptor was obtained from a man aged 30-40 years who received the YFV17D yellow fever vaccine. The sequence joins TRBV6-1 to TRBJ2-1; no D gene can be assigned with confidence. The nucleotide sequence reads TGTGCCAGCAGACCGATCGACAAATACTACAATGAGCAGTTCTTC. The resulting protein is CASRPIDKYYNEQFF.